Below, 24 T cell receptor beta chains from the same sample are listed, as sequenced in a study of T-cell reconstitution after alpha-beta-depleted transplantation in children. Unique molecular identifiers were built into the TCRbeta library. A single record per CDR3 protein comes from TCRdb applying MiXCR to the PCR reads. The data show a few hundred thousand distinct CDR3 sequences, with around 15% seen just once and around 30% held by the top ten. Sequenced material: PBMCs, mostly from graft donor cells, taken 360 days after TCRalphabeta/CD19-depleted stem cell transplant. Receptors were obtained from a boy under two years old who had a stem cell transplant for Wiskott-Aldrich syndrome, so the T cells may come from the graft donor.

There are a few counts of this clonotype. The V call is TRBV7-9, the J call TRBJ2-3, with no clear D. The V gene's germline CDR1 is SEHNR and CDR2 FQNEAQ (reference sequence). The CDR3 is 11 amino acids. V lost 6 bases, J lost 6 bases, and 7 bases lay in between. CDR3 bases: TGTGCCAGCAGAATTCGGGATACGCAGTATTTT. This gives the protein CASRIRDTQYF.

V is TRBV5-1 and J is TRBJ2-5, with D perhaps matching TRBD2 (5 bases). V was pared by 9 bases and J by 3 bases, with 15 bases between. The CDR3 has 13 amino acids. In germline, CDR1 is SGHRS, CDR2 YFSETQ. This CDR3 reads CATSLGSEETQYF. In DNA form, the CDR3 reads TGCGCCACCAGTTTAGGGAGTGAAGAGACCCAGTACTTC.

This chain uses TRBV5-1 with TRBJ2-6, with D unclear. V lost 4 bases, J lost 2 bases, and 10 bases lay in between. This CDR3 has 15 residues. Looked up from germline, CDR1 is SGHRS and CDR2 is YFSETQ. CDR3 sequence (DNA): TGCGCCAGCAGCCCCTTGACTCCTGGGGCCAACGTCCTGACTTTC. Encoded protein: CASSPLTPGANVLTF.

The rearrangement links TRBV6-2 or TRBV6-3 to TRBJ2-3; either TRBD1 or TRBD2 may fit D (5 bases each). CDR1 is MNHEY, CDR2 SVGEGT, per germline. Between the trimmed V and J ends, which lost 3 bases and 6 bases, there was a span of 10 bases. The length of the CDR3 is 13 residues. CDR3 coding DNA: TGTGCCAGCAGTTATTTGGGGACGGATACGCAGTATTTT. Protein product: CASSYLGTDTQYF.

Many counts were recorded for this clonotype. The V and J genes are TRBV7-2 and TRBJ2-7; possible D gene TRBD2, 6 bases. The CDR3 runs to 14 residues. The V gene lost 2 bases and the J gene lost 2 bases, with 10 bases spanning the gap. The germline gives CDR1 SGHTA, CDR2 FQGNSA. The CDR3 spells CASSLPAGPYEQYF. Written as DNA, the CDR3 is TGTGCCAGCAGCTTACCAGCGGGCCCCTACGAGCAGTACTTC. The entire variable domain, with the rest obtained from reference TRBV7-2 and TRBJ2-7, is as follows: GAGVSQSPSNKVTEKGKDVELRCDPISGHTALYWYRQSLGQGLEFLIYFQGNSAPDKSGLPSDRFSAERTGGSVSTLTIQRTQQEDSAVYLCASSLPAGPYEQYFGPGTRLTVT.

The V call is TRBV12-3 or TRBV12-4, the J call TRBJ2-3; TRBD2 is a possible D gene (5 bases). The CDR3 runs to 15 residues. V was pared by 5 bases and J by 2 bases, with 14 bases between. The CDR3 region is CASSILVFPTDTQYF. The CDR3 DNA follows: TGTGCCAGCAGTATACTAGTTTTCCCCACAGATACGCAGTATTTT.

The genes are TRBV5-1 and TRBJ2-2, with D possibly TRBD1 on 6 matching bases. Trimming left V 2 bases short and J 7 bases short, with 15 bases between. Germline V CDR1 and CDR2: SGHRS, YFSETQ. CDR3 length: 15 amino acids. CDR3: CASSLRQAADGELFF. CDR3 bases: TGCGCCAGCAGCTTACGACAGGCTGCCGACGGGGAGCTGTTTTTT.

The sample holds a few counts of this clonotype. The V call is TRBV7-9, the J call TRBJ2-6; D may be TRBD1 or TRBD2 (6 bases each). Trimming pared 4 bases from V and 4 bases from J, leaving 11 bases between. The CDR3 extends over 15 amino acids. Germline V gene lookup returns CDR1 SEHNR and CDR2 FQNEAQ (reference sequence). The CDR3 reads CASSSGGLGANVLTF. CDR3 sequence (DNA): TGTGCCAGCAGCTCCGGGGGCCTAGGGGCCAACGTCCTGACTTTC.

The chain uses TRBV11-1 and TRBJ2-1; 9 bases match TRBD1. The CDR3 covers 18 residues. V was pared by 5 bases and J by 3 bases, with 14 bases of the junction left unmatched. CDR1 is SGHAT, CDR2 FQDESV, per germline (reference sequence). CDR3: CASSPRSGTGRNYNEQFF. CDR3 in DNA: TGTGCCAGCAGCCCCCGGAGCGGGACAGGGAGAAACTACAATGAGCAGTTCTTC.

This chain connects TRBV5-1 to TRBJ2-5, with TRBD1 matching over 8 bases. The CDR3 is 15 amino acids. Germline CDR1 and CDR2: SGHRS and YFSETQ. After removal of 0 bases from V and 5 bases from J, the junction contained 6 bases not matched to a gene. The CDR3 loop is CASSLGGDRGETQYF. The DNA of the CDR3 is TGCGCCAGCAGCTTGGGGGGAGACAGGGGTGAGACCCAGTACTTC.

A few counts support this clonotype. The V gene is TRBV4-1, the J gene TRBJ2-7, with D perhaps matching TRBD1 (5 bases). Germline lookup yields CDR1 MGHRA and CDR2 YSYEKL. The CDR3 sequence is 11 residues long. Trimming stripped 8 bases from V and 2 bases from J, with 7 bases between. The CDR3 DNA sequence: TGCGCCAGCCAGGGTCCCTACGAGCAGTACTTC. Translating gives CASQGPYEQYF.

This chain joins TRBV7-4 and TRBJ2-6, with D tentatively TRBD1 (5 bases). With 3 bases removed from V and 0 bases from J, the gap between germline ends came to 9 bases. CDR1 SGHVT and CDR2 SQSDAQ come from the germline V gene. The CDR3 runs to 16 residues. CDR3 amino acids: CASSFSDISGANVLTF. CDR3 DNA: TGTGCCAGCAGCTTCTCGGACATCTCTGGGGCCAACGTCCTGACTTTC.

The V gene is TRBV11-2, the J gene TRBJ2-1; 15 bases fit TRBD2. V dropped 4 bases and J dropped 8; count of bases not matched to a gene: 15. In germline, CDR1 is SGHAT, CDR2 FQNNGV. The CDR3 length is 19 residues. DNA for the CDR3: TGTGCCAGCAGCTCCGGGACAGGGGGACTAGCGGGAGGTTTGTATGAGCAGTTCTTC. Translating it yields CASSSGTGGLAGGLYEQFF.

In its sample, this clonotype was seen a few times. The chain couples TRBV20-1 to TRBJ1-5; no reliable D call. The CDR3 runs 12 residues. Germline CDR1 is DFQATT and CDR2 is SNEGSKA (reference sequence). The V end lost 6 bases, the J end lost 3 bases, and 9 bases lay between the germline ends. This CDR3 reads CSARPSNQPQHF. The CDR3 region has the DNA TGCAGTGCCCGACCTTCCAATCAGCCCCAGCATTTT.

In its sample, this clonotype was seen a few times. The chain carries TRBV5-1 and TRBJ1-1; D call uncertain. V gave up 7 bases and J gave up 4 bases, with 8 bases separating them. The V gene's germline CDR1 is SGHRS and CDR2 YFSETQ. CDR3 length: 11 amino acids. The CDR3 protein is CASGRGTEAFF. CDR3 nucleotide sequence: TGCGCCAGCGGGCGGGGCACTGAAGCTTTCTTT.

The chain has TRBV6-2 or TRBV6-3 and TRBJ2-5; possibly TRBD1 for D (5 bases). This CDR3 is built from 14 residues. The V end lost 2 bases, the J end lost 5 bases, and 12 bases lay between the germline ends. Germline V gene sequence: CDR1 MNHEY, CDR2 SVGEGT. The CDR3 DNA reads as TGTGCCAGCAGTTACGAAGGGGCTCGGGAGACCCAGTACTTC. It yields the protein CASSYEGARETQYF.

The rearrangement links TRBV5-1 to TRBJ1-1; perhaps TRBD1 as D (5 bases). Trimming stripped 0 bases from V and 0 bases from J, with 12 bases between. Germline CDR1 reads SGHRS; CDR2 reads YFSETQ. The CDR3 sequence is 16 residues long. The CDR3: CASSLDGRALNTEAFF. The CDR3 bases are TGCGCCAGCAGCTTGGATGGCAGGGCCCTGAACACTGAAGCTTTCTTT. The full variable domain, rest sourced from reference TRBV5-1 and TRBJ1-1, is KAGVTQTPRYLIKTRGQQVTLSCSPISGHRSVSWYQQTPGQGLQFLFEYFSETQRNKGNFPGRFSGRQFSNSRSEMNVSTLELGDSALYLCASSLDGRALNTEAFFGQGTRLTVV.

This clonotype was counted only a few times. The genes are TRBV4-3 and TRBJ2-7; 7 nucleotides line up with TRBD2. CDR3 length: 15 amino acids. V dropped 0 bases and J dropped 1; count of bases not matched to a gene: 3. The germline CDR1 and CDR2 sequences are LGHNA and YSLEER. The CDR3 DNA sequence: TGCGCCAGCAGCCAAGATCAAGCGGGATCCTACGAGCAGTACTTC. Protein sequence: CASSQDQAGSYEQYF.

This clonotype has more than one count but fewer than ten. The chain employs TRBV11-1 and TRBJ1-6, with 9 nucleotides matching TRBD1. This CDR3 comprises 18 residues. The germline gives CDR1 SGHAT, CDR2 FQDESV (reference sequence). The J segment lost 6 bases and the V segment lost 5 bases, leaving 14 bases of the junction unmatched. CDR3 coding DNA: TGTGCCAGCAGCCTCCGGGACAGGGACTCGTTCGGTAATTCACCCCTCCACTTT. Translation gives CASSLRDRDSFGNSPLHF. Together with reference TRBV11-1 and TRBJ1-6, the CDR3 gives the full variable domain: EAEVAQSPRYKITEKSQAVAFWCDPISGHATLYWYRQILGQGPELLVQFQDESVVDDSQLPKDRFSAERLKGVDSTLKIQPAELGDSAMYLCASSLRDRDSFGNSPLHFGNGTRLTVT.

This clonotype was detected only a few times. CDR3 in DNA: TGTGCCAGCAGCGTAGGATCAATGTACGAGCAGTACTTC. Translation gives CASSVGSMYEQYF. The V call is TRBV9, the J call TRBJ2-7; the D is unclear. Germline CDR1 SGDLS, CDR2 YYNGEE. The ends were cut back, 0 bases at V and 4 bases at J, with 8 bases in the middle. The CDR3 loop spans 13 amino acids.

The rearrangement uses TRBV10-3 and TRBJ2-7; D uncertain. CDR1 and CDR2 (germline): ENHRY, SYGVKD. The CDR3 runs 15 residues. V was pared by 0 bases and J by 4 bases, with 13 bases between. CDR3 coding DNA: TGTGCCATCAGTGAGTCGGATCAAGGGCCATACGAGCAGTACTTC. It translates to CAISESDQGPYEQYF.

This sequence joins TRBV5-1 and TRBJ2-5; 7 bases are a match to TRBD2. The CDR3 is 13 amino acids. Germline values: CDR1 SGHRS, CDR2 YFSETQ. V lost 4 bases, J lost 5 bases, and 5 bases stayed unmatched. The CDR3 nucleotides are TGCGCCAGCAGCCCGGGACTAATGGAGACCCAGTACTTC. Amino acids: CASSPGLMETQYF.

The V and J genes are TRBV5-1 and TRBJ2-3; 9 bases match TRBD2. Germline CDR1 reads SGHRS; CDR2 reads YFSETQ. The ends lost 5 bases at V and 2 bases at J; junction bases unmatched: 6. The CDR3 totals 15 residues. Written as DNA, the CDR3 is TGCGCCAGCAGACCCGGGACTAGCCTCACAGATACGCAGTATTTT. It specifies CASRPGTSLTDTQYF. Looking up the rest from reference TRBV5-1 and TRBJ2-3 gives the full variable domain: KAGVTQTPRYLIKTRGQQVTLSCSPISGHRSVSWYQQTPGQGLQFLFEYFSETQRNKGNFPGRFSGRQFSNSRSEMNVSTLELGDSALYLCASRPGTSLTDTQYFGPGTRLTVL.

This CDR3 reads CASSLLGREKIRNEQFF. Written as DNA, the CDR3 is TGTGCCAGCAGTTTATTGGGGCGGGAGAAGATTCGCAATGAGCAGTTCTTC. This sequence joins TRBV27 and TRBJ2-1, with TRBD2 matching 7 bases. There are 17 residues in the CDR3. V shed 1 base and J 6 bases; nucleotides not matched to a gene: 12. Germline CDR1 MNHEY, CDR2 SMNVEV (reference sequence).